The TCR beta chain described here comes from a study of OX40 agonist ivuxolimab in advanced cancers. Study-level background: Patients were dosed with the agonistic anti-OX40 (CD134) antibody ivuxolimab. Enrollees could have had prior anti-PD-1, anti-PD-L1 or anti-CTLA-4 therapy, which around 40% had received. Partial responses were achieved by three patients: one hepatocellular carcinoma, two cutaneous melanoma. Study findings and constraints: Clonal expansion from baseline to week 6 occurred in both CD4+ and CD8+ T cells.

TCRdb's copy holds only in-frame clones and misses some; the assay was immunoSEQ multiplex PCR. The table lists 87,000 or so clones, approximately 85% of them singletons, with 3% to 4% in the top ten. The length of the CDR3 is 15 residues. The V end was cut by 3 bases, the J end by 5 bases, with 14 bases between. From germline, CDR1 is LNHDA and CDR2 SQIVND (reference sequence). This clone has more than one count but fewer than ten. Its antigen is still unknown. The sequence was collected from an adult with an advanced solid tumor such as melanoma, head and neck, liver or kidney cancer. This specimen consisted of CD4+ or CD8+ T cells sorted from blood, obtained in a trial of the OX40 agonist ivuxolimab. This chain joins TRBV19 and TRBJ2-1, with a weak D call TRBD1 (5 bases). This CDR3 reads CASSIGAVGHNEQFF. CDR3 nucleotides: TGTGCCAGTAGTATTGGGGCGGTGGGGCACAATGAGCAGTTCTTC.